This TCR beta chain is from a study of blood T cell repertoires in COVID-19 (dated by TCRdb to 2019 to 2021). In terms of the full investigation: Collaborator samples came from the United States, Italy and Spain and covered acute and convalescent phases of COVID-19. The prospective study material was composed of cDNA or gDNA derived from T cells, B-cell-depleted T cells, or PBMCs. The dataset comprised deeply sampled blood TCRbeta repertoires from subjects exposed to, actively infected with, or recovered from COVID-19. The repertoires were released in a freely available public database meant as a resource for research on the immune response to SARS-CoV-2. Samples came from the ongoing ImmuneRACE study (first 160 participants) plus 1,254 subjects from 6 global collaborators. Sample metadata almost always included a de-identified subject ID, COVID-19 status, age in years and sex. HLA class I and class II types, where available, came from metadata supplied by the sample provider rather than from assay-based typing.

What the study reported, not specific to this receptor: The quantity of clinical and demographic metadata differed by source and by participant and was supplied without curation.

Remarks on this clone: This receptor's antigen is unknown. Base quality data are lacking; no much larger clone is found one base away.

TCRbeta CDR3 regions were amplified from genomic DNA by means of the immunoSEQ Assay, a bias-controlled multiplex PCR. From the authors' description of their analysis: Within the assay, amplification of reference gene primers was used to estimate how many nucleated cells each sample contained. To quantify the absolute abundance of each unique TCRbeta CDR3 rearrangement, sequence reads were collapsed and filtered. Productive Simpson clonality was computed per sample as the square root of Simpson's diversity index over productive rearrangements. Entries here come from immuneACCESS through TCRdb and include only in-frame sequences with V and J called. Some clones fail to appear in such tables; in the studies checked, an unresolved V gene covers under half of the shortfall, and the cause of the remainder is unknown. That table supplies the V and J calls and clone size; D and trimming were determined from the DNA. The table for this sample lists around 100,000 clones; around four fifths of them were counted only once. Of the sample, 9.5% to 13% is held by the ten largest clones.

From the cysteine up to the phenylalanine, the CDR3 has a length of 16 residues. Only the CDR3 DNA stays, 48 bases, in frame from base 1. Between the V and J ends, shortened by 5 bases and 8 bases respectively, the junction contains 24 bases. CDR1 and CDR2 are drawn from the germline V gene: MNHEY, SVGEGT. Collaborating institutions collected whole blood in K2EDTA tubes following their own protocols. Collaborator samples were shipped for TCRbeta analysis as frozen whole blood, isolated PBMCs, or DNA extracted from either sample type. The receptor was isolated from a woman in her seventies with acute or convalescent COVID-19. Recombination joined TRBV6-2 or TRBV6-3 with TRBJ1-2; TRBD1 is perhaps the D gene, given 6 matching bases. The sequenced material came from peripheral blood. The DNA sequence is as follows: TGTGCCAGCAGTGATGGACAGTCCAAACCCGGATGGGGCTACACCTTC. It translates to CASSDGQSKPGWGYTF.